This entry is about one TCR beta chain. Its antigen is still unknown. This entry belongs to a study of multiple sclerosis patients with progressive multifocal leukoencephalopathy. For the study at large: Longitudinal control samples came from natalizumab-treated multiple sclerosis patients without PML.

General study findings and limits: Most PML patients had lower entropy, suggesting less diverse TRB repertoires.

Sequencing was at survey level. TCRdb's copy holds only in-frame clones and misses some; the assay was immunoSEQ multiplex PCR. Counted here are 30,000 or so clones, about 91% occurring once; the ten biggest clones make up about 1.5%. Time point given: before natalizumab initiation. The CDR3 has 15 amino acids. The V segment lost 7 bases and the J segment 2 bases; nucleotides outside the gene matches: 8. Germline V gene sequence: CDR1 MDHEN, CDR2 SYDVKM. Sequencing input: PBMCs. The chain links TRBV28 to TRBJ2-1, with 7 nucleotides matching TRBD1. This clonotype originated in a human donor with multiple sclerosis. The CDR3 loop is CASTVQGSPYNEQFF. CDR3 coding DNA: TGTGCCAGCACCGTACAGGGGTCCCCCTACAATGAGCAGTTCTTC.